Given below is one T cell receptor beta chain in context. Its antigen remains unidentified. This sample was included in a study of shared clonotypes between healthy human individuals. Study-level results: Generation probabilities were higher for clonotypes shared across all four sorted-subset donors than for unshared ones.

Using approximately 200 ng DNA, 25,000 to 35,000 T cell genomes, the sorted-subset replicate PCRs were run. Per the authors' pipeline: ImmunoSEQ gave junction-only sequences without quality scores, so filtering differed. Clones were sequenced by immunoSEQ multiplex PCR, and TCRdb holds only the in-frame ones, with some missing. D and trimming come from the DNA, and the V and J calls and clone size come from that table. The profile shows roughly 2 million clones, about 94% of them singletons. Germline V gene lookup returns CDR1 SNHLY and CDR2 FYNNEI. The CDR3 runs 16 residues. Trimming cost V 5 bases and J 1 base; bases outside gene matches: 4.

The chain carries TRBV2 and TRBJ2-5; 13 bases fit TRBD2. Source material: naive CD4+ T cells sorted from blood. Subset specified: CD45RA+ positively selected. The sequence derives from a man aged 18-30 years in good health. DNA of the CDR3: TGTGCCAGCAGTCGACTAGCGGGAGGTTTCCAAGAGACCCAGTACTTC. This encodes CASSRLAGGFQETQYF.